The 12 T cell receptor beta chains given below trace back to one sample, sequenced in a study of T cell responses to AZD1222 COVID-19 vaccine. Measured with immunoSEQ multiplex PCR; TCRdb has only the in-frame clones, and not every one. The sample comprises approximately 100,000 clones, 90% of which are singletons, and approximately 8% rests with the top ten. The specimen comprised peripheral blood, sampled 28 days after the second AZD1222 dose. These receptor sequences come from an adult who received the AZD1222 COVID-19 vaccine.

The genes are TRBV6-5 and TRBJ2-3; D remains unclear. The CDR3 runs to 15 residues. CDR1 and CDR2 from the germline V gene are MNHEY and SVGAGI. V was trimmed by 4 bases and J by 2 bases, leaving 13 bases between them. The chain's CDR3 is CASSLAQWVTDTQYF. CDR3 in DNA: TGTGCCAGCAGTTTGGCACAGTGGGTCACAGATACGCAGTATTTT.

The genes are TRBV7-2 and TRBJ2-3; 11 bases map to TRBD2. This CDR3 has 16 amino acids. V shed 5 bases and J 1 base; nucleotides not matched to a gene: 5. In germline, CDR1 is SGHTA, CDR2 FQGNSA. Here the CDR3 DNA reads TGTGCCAGCAGCCTACTAGCGGGGGATGGCACAGATACGCAGTATTTT. Encoded protein: CASSLLAGDGTDTQYF.

The chain employs TRBV2 and TRBJ2-7; D gene uncertain. This CDR3 comprises 14 residues. V lost 6 bases, J lost 4 bases, and 16 bases lay in between. Germline CDR1 reads SNHLY; CDR2 reads FYNNEI. The CDR3: CASSPPGQEYEQYF. CDR3 coding DNA: TGTGCCAGCAGCCCTCCGGGCCAAGAATACGAGCAGTACTTC.

V usage is TRBV21-1 and J usage is TRBJ2-2; the tabulated D call, TRBD1, remains unverified against the DNA. TRBV21-1 is given as a pseudogene. CDR3 length equals 16 residues. This CDR3 is CASSKNGQRNTGELFF. In DNA, the CDR3 is TGTGCCAGCAGCAAAAATGGGCAGAGGAACACCGGGGAGCTGTTTTTT.

This clone has only one observation. The CDR3 nucleotides read TGTGCCAGCCGAATTGGGGGTCACACGGAAAAACTGTTTTTT. Its protein product is CASRIGGHTEKLFF. This chain connects TRBV7-9 to TRBJ1-4, with D possibly matching TRBD1 (5 bases). V shed 8 bases and J shed 8 bases, with 18 bases lying between them. Germline V lookup: CDR1 SEHNR, CDR2 FQNEAQ (reference sequence). This CDR3 has 14 amino acids.

The genes are TRBV24-1 and TRBJ2-5, with TRBD2 matching over 12 bases. With 7 bases clipped from V and 1 base from J, the junction kept 3 bases outside the gene matches. Germline CDR1 is KGHDR and CDR2 is SFDVKD. The CDR3 consists of 15 residues. For the CDR3, the DNA is TGTGCCACCAGCCTAGCGGGGGGGGTCCAAGAGACCCAGTACTTC. This sequence encodes CATSLAGGVQETQYF.

The chain links TRBV6-5 to TRBJ2-7; 14 nucleotides line up with TRBD2. The CDR3 is 15 residues long. Germline CDR1 reads MNHEY; CDR2 reads SVGAGI. The J segment lost 4 bases and the V segment lost 4 bases, leaving 3 bases of the junction unmatched. The DNA for the CDR3 is TGTGCCAGCAGTTTCGGACTAGCGGGGGGTTACGAGCAGTACTTC. Its translation: CASSFGLAGGYEQYF.

The V and J genes are TRBV9 and TRBJ2-5; TRBD2 agrees at 7 bases. The CDR3 has 17 residues. J lost 3 bases, V lost 3 bases, and 14 bases had no gene match. Per germline, CDR1 SGDLS and CDR2 YYNGEE. This chain's CDR3 is CASSGGETSPGKETQYF. CDR3 sequence (DNA): TGTGCCAGCAGCGGGGGGGAGACTAGCCCTGGAAAAGAGACCCAGTACTTC.

This chain joins TRBV7-2 and TRBJ1-5, with 7 bases lining up with TRBD1. The V segment lost 0 bases and the J segment 3 bases; nucleotides outside the gene matches: 5. Germline loops: CDR1 SGHTA, CDR2 FQGNSA. CDR3 size: 16 residues. CDR3 residues: CASSLAQTGNNQPQHF. The CDR3 nucleotides are TGTGCCAGCAGCTTAGCACAGACAGGGAACAATCAGCCCCAGCATTTT.

This clone came up a few times. The chain combines TRBV7-2 with TRBJ2-7; D may be TRBD1 (5 bases). Germline V gene lookup returns CDR1 SGHTA and CDR2 FQGNSA. The CDR3 sequence is 12 residues long. Between the trimmed V and J ends, which lost 5 bases and 3 bases, there was a span of 8 bases. CDR3 in amino acids: CASSLTDYEQYF. The CDR3 nucleotides read TGTGCCAGCAGCCTGACAGACTACGAGCAGTACTTC.

The V gene is TRBV5-1, the J gene TRBJ1-5; D is undetermined. CDR3 size: 14 residues. V lost 5 bases and J lost 4, with 13 bases in between. Germline lookup yields CDR1 SGHRS and CDR2 YFSETQ. The CDR3 nucleotides are TGCGCCAGCAGTTTCAATGGGGATAATCAGCCCCAGCATTTT. Protein sequence: CASSFNGDNQPQHF.

This chain uses TRBV7-2 with TRBJ1-1; weak D call: TRBD1 (6 bases). The length of the CDR3 is 17 residues. Trimming pared 5 bases from V and 4 bases from J, leaving 23 bases between. Germline V CDR1 and CDR2: SGHTA, FQGNSA. The CDR3 loop reads CASSRAGAGEQGTEAFF. CDR3 DNA sequence: TGTGCCAGCAGCCGGGCAGGAGCAGGGGAGCAGGGCACTGAAGCTTTCTTT.